These 27 T cell receptor beta chains originate from one sample sequenced in a study of CD8+ T cells in alopecia areata. Regarding treatment: oral pan-JAK inhibitor, 5-10 mg twice daily. Extracted RNA was reverse transcribed, and the resulting cDNA served as sequencing template. Sequencing was performed with immunoSEQ multiplex PCR; in TCRdb, only in-frame clones are kept and a portion is missing. The sample lists some 180,000 clones; 40% to 65% were seen once. The starting material was CD8+ T cells sorted from blood, obtained at week 24, from a patient treated with tofacitinib. The receptors derive from a human donor with alopecia areata.

V gene TRBV13 combines with J gene TRBJ1-2, with a tentative D call TRBD1 (6 bases). CDR1 is PRHDT and CDR2 is FYEKMQ in the germline V gene (reference sequence). V was pared by 6 bases and J by 2 bases, with 16 bases between. CDR3 length: 15 amino acids. CDR3 sequence (DNA): TGTGCCAGCAGTTCAATTAACCAGGGGAACTATGGCTACACCTTC. It encodes CASSSINQGNYGYTF.

The rearrangement uses TRBV5-6 and TRBJ1-4, with 9 bases fitting TRBD1. V trimming: 3 bases; J trimming: 8 bases; junction bases outside the gene matches: 5. CDR3 length: 14 residues. Per germline, CDR1 SGHDT and CDR2 YYEEEE. This CDR3 is CASSSGQGDEKLFF. DNA of the CDR3: TGTGCCAGCAGCTCGGGACAGGGCGACGAAAAACTGTTTTTT.

This clone has a handful of counts. The chain employs TRBV7-3 and TRBJ2-2; D unresolved. Trimming stripped 6 bases from V and 3 bases from J, with 8 bases between. The CDR3 runs to 13 residues. CDR1 and CDR2 from the germline V gene are SGHTA and FQGTGA. CDR3 nucleotide sequence: TGTGCCAGCAGGCAGAGTTACACCGGGGAGCTGTTTTTT. Its translation is CASRQSYTGELFF.

This chain connects TRBV4-3 to TRBJ2-1; D remains unclear. CDR1 is LGHNA and CDR2 is YSLEER in the germline V gene. Between the trimmed V and J ends, which lost 1 base and 5 bases, there was a span of 3 bases. This CDR3 spans 12 amino acids. The CDR3 DNA is TGCGCCAGCAGCCAAGGGAACAATGAGCAGTTCTTC. Translating gives CASSQGNNEQFF.

The chain has TRBV5-4 and TRBJ1-6, with D maybe TRBD1 (6 bases). This CDR3 has 14 amino acids. CDR1 and CDR2 from the germline V gene are SGHNT and YYREEE (reference sequence). The V gene lost 3 bases and the J gene lost 10 bases, with 14 bases spanning the gap. The CDR3 sequence is CASSYAEGVSPLHF. As DNA, the CDR3 is TGTGCCAGCAGCTATGCGGAGGGGGTCTCACCCCTCCACTTT.

This clone occurred once. The chain employs TRBV7-2 and TRBJ2-1, with 7 nucleotides matching TRBD1. Looked up from germline, CDR1 is SGHTA and CDR2 is FQGNSA. Unmatched junction bases numbered 5, after V lost 4 bases and J lost 5 bases. The CDR3 covers 14 residues. Here the CDR3 DNA reads TGTGCCAGCAGCTCCCCAGACAGGGACAATGAGCAGTTCTTC. It encodes CASSSPDRDNEQFF.

This clone occurred a few times. The V call is TRBV7-2, the J call TRBJ2-5, with a tentative D call TRBD2 (5 bases). The V gene lost 5 bases and the J gene lost 1 base, with 11 bases spanning the gap. CDR1 is SGHTA and CDR2 is FQGNSA in the germline V gene. The CDR3 consists of 14 residues. The CDR3 DNA reads as TGTGCCAGCAGCGTCTTAGCGATCCAAGAGACCCAGTACTTC. This codes for CASSVLAIQETQYF.

This chain links TRBV9 with TRBJ2-5, with unresolved D. V dropped 1 base and J dropped 4 bases, with 2 bases sitting between them. Germline-derived CDR1 and CDR2 are SGDLS and YYNGEE. The CDR3 length is 11 residues. CDR3 loop: CASSVRETQYF. The CDR3 DNA sequence: TGTGCCAGCAGCGTACGAGAGACCCAGTACTTC.

The chain combines TRBV29-1 with TRBJ1-2; TRBD1 agrees at 7 bases. V lost 5 bases and J lost 5; bases outside the gene matches: 2. The CDR3 contains 11 residues. Per the germline V gene, CDR1 is SQVTM and CDR2 is ANQGSEA. Here the CDR3 reads CSVWTGYGYTF. The CDR3 region has the DNA TGCAGCGTTTGGACAGGATATGGCTACACCTTC.

This clone has just a few counts. The V and J genes are TRBV10-3 and TRBJ2-3, with 10 nucleotides matching TRBD1. Germline CDR1 and CDR2: ENHRY and SYGVKD. The CDR3 extends over 13 amino acids. The V gene end was trimmed by 8 bases and the J gene end by 4 bases; junction bases not matched to a gene: 3. This chain's CDR3 is CAIRGQGSDTQYF. The CDR3 DNA sequence: TGTGCCATCCGGGGACAGGGGTCAGATACGCAGTATTTT.

The chain has TRBV6-6 and TRBJ1-2; perhaps TRBD1 as D (5 bases). CDR1 MNHNY and CDR2 SVGAGI come from the germline V gene (reference sequence). V was shortened by 6 bases and J by 8 bases, with 13 bases between the two germline ends. The length of the CDR3 is 12 residues. The CDR3 region has the DNA TGTGCCAGCAGGATGGAGGGGCACGGCTACACCTTC. It translates to CASRMEGHGYTF.

The rearrangement joins TRBV4-3 to TRBJ2-7; possibly TRBD1 for D (6 bases). The CDR3 is 16 residues long. CDR1 is LGHNA and CDR2 is YSLEER in the germline V gene. Trimming cost V 0 bases and J 3 bases, with 15 bases left between them. CDR3 in amino acids: CASSQDPRTAGYEQYF. The CDR3 region has the DNA TGCGCCAGCAGCCAAGACCCCCGGACAGCCGGCTACGAGCAGTACTTC.

The CDR3 region has the DNA TGCGCCAGCAGCCAAGATGTAAGGGCGACGTTTTACACTGAAGCTTTCTTT. Protein product: CASSQDVRATFYTEAFF. V and J are TRBV4-3 and TRBJ1-1; D not resolved. Germline CDR1 is LGHNA and CDR2 is YSLEER. Deletions cut 0 bases from V and 3 bases from J, with 17 bases between. The CDR3 is 17 residues long.

The rearrangement uses TRBV9 and TRBJ1-1, with a possible D match to TRBD1 (5 bases). The CDR3 sequence is 15 residues long. Trimming stripped 4 bases from V and 0 bases from J, with 13 bases between. Per germline, CDR1 SGDLS and CDR2 YYNGEE. CDR3 coding DNA: TGTGCCAGCAGCCCAGAAGGGGTCCTGAACACTGAAGCTTTCTTT. Translated, it gives CASSPEGVLNTEAFF.

This sequence joins TRBV27 and TRBJ1-1, with 8 bases aligning to TRBD1. V shed 5 bases and J 2 bases; nucleotides not matched to a gene: 7. Germline V CDR1 and CDR2: MNHEY, SMNVEV (reference sequence). The CDR3 extends over 15 amino acids. DNA of the CDR3: TGTGCCAGCAGTCCCCAGACAGGGGCTAACACTGAAGCTTTCTTT. This gives the protein CASSPQTGANTEAFF.

V gene TRBV18 combines with J gene TRBJ2-1, with D unclear. The V gene's germline CDR1 is KGHSH and CDR2 LQKENI. V lost 3 bases, J lost 8 bases, and 17 bases lay in between. This CDR3 contains 15 residues. For the CDR3, the DNA is TGTGCCAGCTCACCCGAGGCCCCTGGGGTCGATGAGCAGTTCTTC. This sequence encodes CASSPEAPGVDEQFF. Complete variable domain (other parts from reference TRBV18 and TRBJ2-1): NAGVMQNPRHLVRRRGQEARLRCSPMKGHSHVYWYRQLPEEGLKFMVYLQKENIIDESGMPKERFSAEFPKEGPSILRIQQVVRGDSAAYFCASSPEAPGVDEQFFGPGTRLTVL.

This clone has a handful of counts. The V and J genes are TRBV10-2 and TRBJ2-1; 9 bases line up with TRBD2. The germline V gene encodes CDR1 WSHSY and CDR2 SAAADI. Losses at the gene ends were 0 bases for V and 6 bases for J; bases not matched to a gene: 6. The CDR3 extends over 16 amino acids. The CDR3 nucleotides read TGCGCCAGCAGTGAGTCGGGAAGCGGGGGGCTCAATGAGCAGTTCTTC. It is translated as CASSESGSGGLNEQFF.

The chain employs TRBV27 and TRBJ1-2; 7 bases line up with TRBD1. The J segment lost 7 bases and the V segment lost 5 bases, leaving 7 bases of the junction unmatched. CDR1 and CDR2 (germline): MNHEY, SMNVEV (reference sequence). The CDR3 extends over 13 amino acids. As DNA, the CDR3 is TGTGCCAGCAGTCCTACAGGGGATCCTGGCTACACCTTC. Translation gives CASSPTGDPGYTF.

This clone was observed a few times. The V call is TRBV29-1, the J call TRBJ2-3; no firm D call. Between the trimmed V and J ends, which lost 4 bases and 5 bases, there was a span of 7 bases. CDR1 SQVTM and CDR2 ANQGSEA come from the germline V gene. The CDR3 has 11 amino acids. The CDR3 bases are TGCAGCGTTGGCCTCGGAGATACGCAGTATTTT. Protein product: CSVGLGDTQYF.

This clone came up a few times. J is TRBJ1-1 and V is TRBV11-3, with TRBD1 identical over 8 bases. Germline CDR1 reads SGHNT; CDR2 reads YENEEA. This CDR3 is built from 12 residues. The junction had 8 bases not matched to a gene; V was cut back by 6 bases and J by 11 bases. The CDR3 DNA follows: TGTGCCAGCAGGTCAGGGGGCGAAGAGGCTTTCTTT. It encodes CASRSGGEEAFF.

The chain joins TRBV9 to TRBJ1-2, with D unclear. Germline V lookup: CDR1 SGDLS, CDR2 YYNGEE. V was shortened by 1 base and J by 6 bases, with 16 bases between the two germline ends. The CDR3 totals 15 residues. CDR3 sequence (DNA): TGTGCCAGCAGCGTACGAGAGACGGGGTTTAATGGCTACACCTTC. This sequence encodes CASSVRETGFNGYTF.

The chain combines TRBV27 with TRBJ2-1; TRBD1 matches 11 bases. This CDR3 is 15 amino acids long. Trimming took 3 bases from V and 6 from J; bases not matched to a gene: 4. CDR1 and CDR2 from the germline V gene are MNHEY and SMNVEV (reference sequence). The CDR3 DNA reads as TGTGCCAGCAGTTTGAGGACAGGGGGCTTCAATGAGCAGTTCTTC. Amino acids: CASSLRTGGFNEQFF.

This clone was found a few times. The chain links TRBV7-3 to TRBJ2-3; TRBD2 is a possible D gene (6 bases). This CDR3 has 15 residues. V lost 6 bases and J 1 base, leaving 14 bases between the germline ends. Germline values: CDR1 SGHTA, CDR2 FQGTGA. The CDR3 nucleotides read TGTGCCAGCAGTACCGTTGGCGGGGGCACAGATACGCAGTATTTT. This codes for CASSTVGGGTDTQYF.

This clone was counted between two and nine times. This chain connects TRBV19 to TRBJ2-3, with D maybe TRBD2 (6 bases). CDR1 and CDR2 (germline): LNHDA, SQIVND (reference sequence). This CDR3 has 15 residues. Deletions cut 5 bases from V and 3 bases from J, with 15 bases between. The DNA of the CDR3 is TGTGCCAGTAGTCGACTAGTAGGTGCGACAGATACGCAGTATTTT. Encoded protein: CASSRLVGATDTQYF.

In its sample, this clone was seen a few times. The rearrangement joins TRBV11-2 to TRBJ2-7, with 7 bases matching TRBD1. CDR3 length equals 13 residues. The V and J ends lost 4 bases and 0 bases, in that order; junction bases with no gene match: 0. Germline loops: CDR1 SGHAT, CDR2 FQNNGV. The CDR3 region is CASSWDSSYEQYF. The CDR3 nucleotides are TGTGCCAGCAGCTGGGACAGCTCCTACGAGCAGTACTTC.

Turning to this clone: Mismatch with germline at one junction end may stem from a read error. Additional DNA sequences in this sample encode the identical CDR3. This chain connects TRBV29-1 to TRBJ2-7; D tentatively reads TRBD1 or TRBD2 (5 bases each). Germline CDR1 SQVTM, CDR2 ANQGSEA. The CDR3 contains 17 residues. The CDR3 region is CSVEEREGTKSPFVQYF. CDR3 nucleotide sequence: TGTAGCGTTGAAGAGCGCGAGGGGACGAAGTCTCCCTTTGTGCAGTACTTC.

The genes are TRBV4-3 and TRBJ2-7, with D unresolved. Trimming removed 5 bases from V and 4 bases from J, with 18 bases in between. This CDR3 contains 15 residues. Germline loops: CDR1 LGHNA, CDR2 YSLEER. This CDR3 is CASSTGIGPLYEQYF. The CDR3 DNA reads as TGCGCCAGCAGCACTGGCATAGGCCCCCTGTACGAGCAGTACTTC.